Shown below are 26 T cell receptor beta chains from a single sample sequenced in a study of human T cells and chemical hapten exposure. TCRdb analysed the RACE reads with MiXCR anew, one entry per CDR3 protein. Of approximately 260,000 distinct CDR3 sequences in the sample, approximately 8.6% were seen once. Time point here: pre-sensitization, week 0. Sample treatment: therapeutic diphenylcyclopropenone sensitization with weekly scalp DPC. Sample: whole blood, taken in connection with sensitization to the hapten diphenylcyclopropenone (DPC). These TCRs come from a woman between 40 and 55 years old with alopecia areata. Some clones in this sample may be carry-over from other donors' samples.

This clonotype has just a few counts. The CDR3: CSATDRVLGEQYF. DNA of the CDR3: TGCAGTGCTACCGACAGGGTTCTCGGGGAGCAGTACTTC. The gene calls are TRBV20-1 and TRBJ2-7; 7 positions agree with TRBD1. V was clipped by 4 bases and J by 7 bases; unmatched bases: 10. The length of the CDR3 is 13 residues. CDR1 DFQATT and CDR2 SNEGSKA come from the germline V gene (reference sequence).

The V and J genes are TRBV5-4 and TRBJ1-3, with 9 bases lining up with TRBD1. V trimming: 4 bases; J trimming: 2 bases; junction bases outside the gene matches: 4. The CDR3 totals 15 residues. Germline CDR1 reads SGHNT; CDR2 reads YYREEE (reference sequence). CDR3 in amino acids: CASSPRDRAGNTIYF. CDR3 sequence (DNA): TGTGCCAGCAGCCCTCGGGACAGGGCTGGAAACACCATATATTTT.

This sequence joins TRBV6-5 and TRBJ2-7; D call uncertain. Trimming removed 5 bases from V and 6 bases from J, with 14 bases in between. This CDR3 comprises 13 residues. CDR1 and CDR2 (germline): MNHEY, SVGAGI. The CDR3 loop is CASSATEESEQYF. CDR3 nucleotides: TGTGCCAGCAGTGCCACCGAGGAGAGCGAGCAGTACTTC.

This clonotype was recorded a few times. The CDR3 DNA reads TGTGCCAGCAGCTTAGGGGCAGGTGAAGCTTTCTTT. Encoded protein: CASSLGAGEAFF. J is TRBJ1-1 and V is TRBV7-9; D unresolved. The CDR3 loop spans 12 amino acids. CDR1 and CDR2 (germline): SEHNR, FQNEAQ (reference sequence). Trimming shortened V by 1 base and J by 7 bases, and 7 bases separated the two germline ends.

This clonotype occurred a few times. The chain is built from TRBV7-2 and TRBJ1-6; D is ambiguous. The germline CDR1 and CDR2 sequences are SGHTA and FQGNSA. Deletions cut 2 bases from V and 5 bases from J, with 7 bases between. The length of the CDR3 is 14 residues. The CDR3 is CASSLYTDNSPLHF. The CDR3 nucleotides read TGTGCCAGCAGCTTATATACGGATAATTCACCCCTCCACTTT.

This clonotype showed up many times. The rearrangement joins TRBV9 to TRBJ2-3; the match to TRBD2 covers 7 bases. CDR3 length: 16 amino acids. V trimming: 1 base; J trimming: 2 bases; junction bases outside the gene matches: 7. Germline V gene lookup returns CDR1 SGDLS and CDR2 YYNGEE. The CDR3 DNA reads as TGTGCCAGCAGCGTACCACTCAGCGGGGACACAGATACGCAGTATTTT. Its translation: CASSVPLSGDTDTQYF.

This clonotype showed up just a few times. The V call is TRBV7-3, the J call TRBJ1-1; TRBD1 is a possible D gene (5 bases). Germline loops: CDR1 SGHTA, CDR2 FQGTGA. The CDR3 is made up of 15 amino acids. V dropped 5 bases and J dropped 6 bases, with 19 bases sitting between them. The CDR3 DNA is TGTGCCAGCAGCCCCGGGGGATTCACGCTCGCTGAAGCTTTCTTT. This encodes CASSPGGFTLAEAFF.

This clonotype was seen more than once but under ten times. The chain couples TRBV5-1 to TRBJ2-7; tentative D call: TRBD1 (6 bases). Per germline, CDR1 SGHRS and CDR2 YFSETQ. This CDR3 spans 15 amino acids. The V and J ends lost 0 bases and 5 bases respectively, with 15 bases between them. The DNA of the CDR3 is TGCGCCAGCAGCTTGGCCTCAGGGGTAGGCGACGAGCAGTACTTC. It specifies CASSLASGVGDEQYF. Variable domain in full (rest from reference TRBV5-1 and TRBJ2-7): KAGVTQTPRYLIKTRGQQVTLSCSPISGHRSVSWYQQTPGQGLQFLFEYFSETQRNKGNFPGRFSGRQFSNSRSEMNVSTLELGDSALYLCASSLASGVGDEQYFGPGTRLTVT.

This clonotype was detected ten times or more. V gene TRBV20-1 combines with J gene TRBJ2-7, with 13 bases identical to TRBD2. V was clipped by 1 base and J by 6 bases; unmatched bases: 3. Germline CDR1 DFQATT, CDR2 SNEGSKA (reference sequence). CDR3 size: 14 residues. As DNA, the CDR3 is TGCAGTGCTAGAGTGAGACTAGCGGGAGGCGAGCAGTACTTC. Translation: CSARVRLAGGEQYF.

The gene calls are TRBV10-3 and TRBJ2-1; D possibly corresponds to TRBD2 (6 bases). The CDR3 has 14 residues. Trimming shortened V by 7 bases and J by 2 bases, and 12 bases separated the two germline ends. Germline CDR1 reads ENHRY; CDR2 reads SYGVKD. The CDR3 region has the DNA TGTGCCATCATCGGGACTCCGACCTACAATGAGCAGTTCTTC. Its translation is CAIIGTPTYNEQFF.

This clonotype was detected many times. The chain combines TRBV4-3 with TRBJ2-5, with D perhaps matching TRBD1 (6 bases). V was pared by 0 bases and J by 7 bases, with 12 bases between. The germline CDR1 and CDR2 sequences are LGHNA and YSLEER. CDR3 length: 14 residues. The CDR3 is CASSQDQTGGTQYF. CDR3 in DNA: TGCGCCAGCAGCCAAGATCAGACAGGAGGGACCCAGTACTTC.

This clonotype was counted ten times or more. V is TRBV5-8 and J is TRBJ1-5, with 7 positions matching TRBD1. The CDR3 has 15 amino acids. J gave up 7 bases and V 0 bases, and 7 bases lay outside the gene matches. From germline, CDR1 is SGHTS and CDR2 YDEGEE. CDR3 bases: TGTGCCAGCAGCTTGGGACAGGGTAGGTCCCAGCCCCAGCATTTT. Translation gives CASSLGQGRSQPQHF.

The sample holds a few counts of this clonotype. V is TRBV4-3 and J is TRBJ2-1; 10 nucleotides match TRBD2. The CDR3 spans 17 residues. After removal of 0 bases from V and 10 bases from J, the junction contained 12 bases not matched to a gene. Germline V CDR1 and CDR2: LGHNA, YSLEER. The CDR3 sequence is CASSQDFASGSPPEQFF. In DNA form, the CDR3 reads TGCGCCAGCAGCCAAGATTTTGCTAGCGGGAGTCCCCCAGAGCAGTTCTTC.

This clonotype was seen a few times. V is TRBV11-2 and J is TRBJ2-1; 8 bases map to TRBD2. With V trimmed by 6 bases and J by 5 bases, 27 bases remained unmatched. Germline V gives CDR1 SGHAT, CDR2 FQNNGV. This CDR3 has 21 residues. The CDR3: CASRAASSLSAPGLGDNEQFF. The CDR3 DNA reads TGTGCCAGCAGAGCCGCCAGCAGCCTCAGTGCCCCGGGACTAGGGGACAATGAGCAGTTCTTC.

The V gene is TRBV4-2, the J gene TRBJ1-1; tentative D call: TRBD1 (6 bases). There are 13 residues in the CDR3. Per the germline V gene, CDR1 is LGHNA and CDR2 is YNFKEQ. Deletions cut 5 bases from V and 8 bases from J, with 15 bases between. The CDR3 coding sequence is TGTGCCAGCAGCTACCCGGGGGCCCTCGAAGCTTTCTTT. It is translated as CASSYPGALEAFF.

This clonotype was counted at least ten times. The rearrangement joins TRBV5-1 to TRBJ2-7, with D tentatively TRBD2 (7 bases). CDR1 and CDR2 from the germline V gene are SGHRS and YFSETQ. The CDR3 is made up of 14 amino acids. V was cut by 4 bases and J by 1 base, with 12 bases left in between. This chain's CDR3 is CASSGRGPSYEQYF. The CDR3 DNA sequence: TGCGCCAGCAGCGGGCGGGGGCCGTCCTACGAGCAGTACTTC.

This clonotype has only a few counts. V gene TRBV28 combines with J gene TRBJ2-6; tentative D call: TRBD2 (5 bases). Germline V lookup: CDR1 MDHEN, CDR2 SYDVKM. V lost 6 bases to trimming and J lost 8 bases, with 8 bases between them. The length of the CDR3 is 12 residues. The CDR3 is CASRRDPNVLTF. Here the CDR3 DNA reads TGTGCCAGCAGGAGGGATCCCAACGTCCTGACTTTC. Together with reference TRBV28 and TRBJ2-6, the CDR3 gives the full variable domain: DVKVTQSSRYLVKRTGEKVFLECVQDMDHENMFWYRQDPGLGLRLIYFSYDVKMKEKGDIPEGYSVSREKKERFSLILESASTNQTSMYLCASRRDPNVLTFGAGSRLTVL.

This clonotype was picked up a small number of times. The chain couples TRBV7-2 to TRBJ2-3; 9 positions match TRBD1. After removal of 7 bases from V and 6 bases from J, the junction contained 5 bases not matched to a gene. Germline CDR1 reads SGHTA; CDR2 reads FQGNSA. The CDR3 consists of 13 residues. CDR3 bases: TGTGCCAGCACCATACAGGGGGCTGATACGCAGTATTTT. Protein: CASTIQGADTQYF.

The rearrangement links TRBV6-5 to TRBJ2-7; D not resolved. CDR3 size: 14 residues. Per germline, CDR1 MNHEY and CDR2 SVGAGI. Trimming removed 6 bases at V and 0 bases at J, with 12 bases between. Written as DNA, the CDR3 is TGTGCCAGCAGGGTCCTAACAAGCTCCTACGAGCAGTACTTC. Translating it yields CASRVLTSSYEQYF.

There are many counts of this clonotype. The rearrangement joins TRBV20-1 to TRBJ1-1; D not certain. The CDR3 consists of 12 residues. Per the germline V gene, CDR1 is DFQATT and CDR2 is SNEGSKA (reference sequence). The ends were cut back, 4 bases at V and 4 bases at J, with 10 bases in the middle. The CDR3 spells CSATWSGTEAFF. The CDR3 DNA sequence: TGCAGTGCTACATGGAGCGGCACTGAAGCTTTCTTT.

The chain is built from TRBV28 and TRBJ2-2, with 8 bases aligning to TRBD2. Germline CDR1 is MDHEN and CDR2 is SYDVKM. CDR3 length equals 14 residues. The junction had 10 bases not matched to a gene; V was cut back by 10 bases and J by 6 bases. The CDR3 is CATREGGLAGELFF. Written as DNA, the CDR3 is TGTGCCACCCGGGAGGGGGGACTGGCCGGGGAGCTGTTTTTT.

This clonotype has only a few counts. The chain employs TRBV28 and TRBJ1-5; 9 bases agree with TRBD1. The CDR3 totals 15 residues. In germline, CDR1 is MDHEN, CDR2 SYDVKM. The trim removed 8 bases at V and 5 bases at J, leaving 10 bases unmatched. CDR3 in amino acids: CASLPGQGLYQPQHF. CDR3 nucleotides: TGTGCCAGCTTACCGGGACAGGGCTTGTATCAGCCCCAGCATTTT.

This CDR3 reads CASSQARLAGGNEQFF. The CDR3, as DNA: TGCGCCAGCAGCCAAGCTAGACTAGCGGGAGGCAATGAGCAGTTCTTC. This chain links TRBV4-1 with TRBJ2-1, with 13 bases that match TRBD2. V lost 1 base to trimming and J lost 6 bases; unmatched junction nucleotides: 3. CDR3 size: 16 residues. The germline gives CDR1 MGHRA, CDR2 YSYEKL.

This chain links TRBV7-3 with TRBJ1-1, with a possible D match to TRBD1 (5 bases). Trimming took off 5 bases at V and 1 base at J, with 11 bases between the two ends. The CDR3 totals 14 residues. Germline-derived CDR1 and CDR2 are SGHTA and FQGTGA. The DNA of the CDR3 is TGTGCCAGCAGCACGGGACCTCAGAACACTGAAGCTTTCTTT. Encoded protein: CASSTGPQNTEAFF.

This clonotype has ten or more counts. The chain has TRBV7-9 and TRBJ2-2; D gene unclear. Trimming left V 6 bases short and J 7 bases short, with 6 bases between. The CDR3 runs 11 residues. Germline V gene sequence: CDR1 SEHNR, CDR2 FQNEAQ (reference sequence). Written as DNA, the CDR3 is TGTGCCAGCAGGGTTGACGGGGAGCTGTTTTTT. Residues: CASRVDGELFF.

Turning to this clonotype: A single base separates this from a much larger clone, so it may be a read error. This chain connects TRBV7-2 to TRBJ2-3; 10 bases fit TRBD1. This CDR3 spans 16 amino acids. The V and J ends lost 5 bases and 2 bases, in that order; junction bases with no gene match: 7. Germline-derived CDR1 and CDR2 are SGHTA and FQGNSA. CDR3: CTSSARQGADTDTQYF. CDR3 DNA: TGTACCAGCAGCGCAAGACAGGGGGCGGACACAGATACGCAGTATTTT.